The clone carrying this TCR beta chain occurred a few times. The data stem from a study of blood T cell repertoires in COVID-19. Study summary: T cells, B-cell-depleted T cells, or PBMCs supplied cDNA or gDNA.

The V end was cut by 8 bases, the J end by 2 bases, with 10 bases between. Germline V gives CDR1 MDHEN, CDR2 SYDVKM. This CDR3 spans 13 amino acids. TCRdb's table, derived via immunoSEQ multiplex PCR, lists solely in-frame clones and lacks some. The sample has about 300,000 clones; around 90% are singletons. The receptor was isolated from a man between 70 and 80 years old with acute or convalescent COVID-19. Material: peripheral blood. J is TRBJ2-1 and V is TRBV28; D unclear. CDR3 nucleotide sequence: TGTGCCAGCGGGCAAATTCCCTACAATGAGCAGTTCTTC. Its protein is CASGQIPYNEQFF.